This TCR beta chain was recorded in a study of blood T cell repertoires in COVID-19. Study in general: Specimens from acute and convalescent COVID-19 originated in the United States, Italy and Spain. PBMCs, B-cell-depleted T cells, or T cells were the source of the cDNA or gDNA that made up the material.

In the original workflow: Nucleated cell number was recorded as an estimate derived from reference gene primer amplification. The repertoire was sequenced with immunoSEQ multiplex PCR; TCRdb's copy has only in-frame clones and lacks some. That table furnishes V, J and clone size, whereas the DNA furnished D and trimming. The sample lists 200,000 to 250,000 clones; around 84% were seen once. The CDR3 totals 16 residues. V lost 4 bases and J 0 bases, leaving 15 bases between the germline ends. CDR1 and CDR2 (germline): KGHSH, LQKENI. What was sequenced was peripheral blood. The receptor was isolated from a middle-aged man with active or convalescent COVID-19. The chain recombines TRBV18 with TRBJ1-1, with D possibly TRBD1 on 5 matching bases. In DNA form, the CDR3 reads TGTGCCAGCTCACTTTCTCGGGGGGGAATGAACACTGAAGCTTTCTTT. Residues: CASSLSRGGMNTEAFF.